The 26 T cell receptor beta chains reported below all come from one sample, sequenced in a study of blood T cell repertoires in COVID-19. Some clones are missing from TCRdb's copy, which holds only in-frame ones; the method was immunoSEQ multiplex PCR. The sample lists 100,000 to 150,000 clones; around four fifths were seen once. The sequencing input was peripheral blood. The receptors come from a human donor in a cohort sampled during active COVID-19.

This chain joins TRBV5-4 and TRBJ1-4, with a tentative D call TRBD1 (6 bases). Trimming left V 0 bases short and J 8 bases short, with 8 bases between. The germline gives CDR1 SGHNT, CDR2 YYREEE (reference sequence). The length of the CDR3 is 13 residues. CDR3 residues: CASSLEGTEKLFF. CDR3 bases: TGTGCCAGCAGCTTGGAGGGGACAGAAAAACTGTTTTTT.

This sequence joins TRBV4-2 and TRBJ2-1; the D is unclear. The germline V gene encodes CDR1 LGHNA and CDR2 YNFKEQ. V shed 5 bases and J shed 2 bases, with 16 bases lying between them. There are 16 residues in the CDR3. DNA for the CDR3: TGTGCCAGCAGCGCCTCCTACCTCTTCACCTACAATGAGCAGTTCTTC. This codes for CASSASYLFTYNEQFF.

The V and J genes are TRBV7-2 and TRBJ2-5; D possibly corresponds to TRBD2 (5 bases). The CDR3 contains 13 residues. Germline loops: CDR1 SGHTA, CDR2 FQGNSA. The V end was cut by 1 base, the J end by 5 bases, with 8 bases between. In nucleotides, the CDR3 is TGTGCCAGCAGCTTAGGTAGGAGGGAGACCCAGTACTTC. This gives the protein CASSLGRRETQYF. Together with reference TRBV7-2 and TRBJ2-5, the CDR3 gives the full variable domain: GAGVSQSPSNKVTEKGKDVELRCDPISGHTALYWYRQSLGQGLEFLIYFQGNSAPDKSGLPSDRFSAERTGGSVSTLTIQRTQQEDSAVYLCASSLGRRETQYFGPGTRLLVL.

The rearrangement joins TRBV21-1 to TRBJ1-5; no DNA check was done on the table's D call, TRBD1. TRBV21-1 is assigned pseudogene status. This CDR3 is 14 amino acids long. The CDR3 nucleotides read TGTGCCAGGTATTTTGACAGAGCGAATCAGCCCCAGCATTTT. It translates to CARYFDRANQPQHF.

The chain combines TRBV4-2 with TRBJ1-1; tentative D call: TRBD1 (5 bases). The CDR3 loop spans 16 amino acids. Deletions cut 1 base from V and 1 base from J, with 13 bases between. Per the germline V gene, CDR1 is LGHNA and CDR2 is YNFKEQ. The CDR3 spells CASSQAGRGQNTEAFF. The CDR3 coding sequence is TGTGCCAGCAGCCAAGCCGGACGTGGACAGAACACTGAAGCTTTCTTT.

This clone was counted only a few times. The V and J genes are TRBV9 and TRBJ2-1; 7 bases are shared with TRBD2. The CDR3 spans 13 residues. CDR1 and CDR2 from the germline V gene are SGDLS and YYNGEE. The V segment lost 4 bases and the J segment 5 bases; nucleotides outside the gene matches: 3. This CDR3 is CASSSLADNEQFF. Written as DNA, the CDR3 is TGTGCCAGCAGCAGCCTAGCGGACAATGAGCAGTTCTTC.

V is TRBV7-9 and J is TRBJ1-1; TRBD1 aligns across 7 bases. This CDR3 is built from 14 residues. V gave up 5 bases and J gave up 3 bases; unmatched junction bases: 6. Germline CDR1 SEHNR, CDR2 FQNEAQ (reference sequence). In DNA form, the CDR3 reads TGTGCCAGCAGCAAGACAGGGACGGACACTGAAGCTTTCTTT. This translates into CASSKTGTDTEAFF.

The chain recombines TRBV13 with TRBJ1-2, with D perhaps TRBD1 (5 bases). The germline V and J ends were trimmed by 0 bases and 6 bases, with 14 bases remaining between them. Germline loops: CDR1 PRHDT, CDR2 FYEKMQ (reference sequence). This CDR3 is 15 amino acids long. The CDR3 bases are TGTGCCAGCAGCTTAGGAGGGGAGGGCGGAGATGGCTACACCTTC. The encoded protein is CASSLGGEGGDGYTF.

Only a few counts were recorded for this clone. The V and J genes are TRBV4-1 and TRBJ2-3; 8 bases match TRBD1. CDR1 MGHRA and CDR2 YSYEKL come from the germline V gene. This CDR3 comprises 17 residues. The V and J ends lost 3 bases and 2 bases, in that order; junction bases with no gene match: 10. The CDR3 DNA is TGCGCCAGCAGCCAGAACGAAGGGGACAGGTACACAGATACGCAGTATTTT. Its protein is CASSQNEGDRYTDTQYF.

The chain employs TRBV30 and TRBJ1-2, with D perhaps matching TRBD1 (6 bases). V was shortened by 0 bases and J by 5 bases, with 19 bases between the two germline ends. The CDR3 sequence is 16 residues long. Germline V CDR1 and CDR2: GTSNPN, SVGIG (reference sequence). The CDR3 sequence is CAWSVGGGPGLYGYTF. CDR3 DNA sequence: TGTGCCTGGAGTGTGGGAGGGGGGCCTGGGCTTTATGGCTACACCTTC.

This CDR3 reads CASSLVDREGDTQYF. CDR3 sequence (DNA): TGTGCCAGCAGCTTGGTGGACAGGGAGGGGGATACGCAGTATTTT. V and J are TRBV5-6 and TRBJ2-3, with D possibly TRBD1 on 8 matching bases. The ends were cut back, 0 bases at V and 6 bases at J, with 14 bases in the middle. Germline V gives CDR1 SGHDT, CDR2 YYEEEE. CDR3 length: 15 amino acids.

The chain joins TRBV7-9 to TRBJ2-5; tentative D call: TRBD2 (7 bases). V was shortened by 5 bases and J by 5 bases, with 21 bases between the two germline ends. CDR1 SEHNR and CDR2 FQNEAQ come from the germline V gene (reference sequence). This CDR3 has 16 residues. Here the CDR3 DNA reads TGTGCCAGCAGCCATACTGACAGGATCGGGGGGGAGACCCAGTACTTC. Translation: CASSHTDRIGGETQYF.

The rearrangement links TRBV5-1 to TRBJ2-3; 7 bases fit TRBD1. Unmatched junction bases numbered 0, after V lost 4 bases and J lost 4 bases. CDR3 size: 12 residues. CDR1 SGHRS and CDR2 YFSETQ come from the germline V gene. CDR3 residues: CASSTGADTQYF. The CDR3 region has the DNA TGCGCCAGCAGCACAGGGGCAGATACGCAGTATTTT.

This rearrangement joins TRBV6-5 to TRBJ2-7; TRBD2 agrees at 11 bases. V was clipped by 0 bases and J by 6 bases; unmatched bases: 7. The CDR3 has 16 amino acids. CDR1 and CDR2 from the germline V gene are MNHEY and SVGAGI. The CDR3 protein is CASSYSQLAGVSEQYF. In nucleotides, the CDR3 is TGTGCCAGCAGTTACTCACAACTAGCGGGAGTTTCCGAGCAGTACTTC.

V gene TRBV6-5 combines with J gene TRBJ2-5; TRBD1 matches 10 bases. Germline V lookup: CDR1 MNHEY, CDR2 SVGAGI. This CDR3 is built from 14 residues. J gave up 5 bases and V 6 bases, and 6 bases lay outside the gene matches. The CDR3: CASRPGQGSETQYF. CDR3 bases: TGTGCCAGCAGACCGGGACAGGGGTCGGAGACCCAGTACTTC.

The rearrangement uses TRBV6-2 or TRBV6-3 and TRBJ2-3; TRBD2 agrees at 14 bases. V lost 6 bases to trimming and J lost 6 bases; unmatched junction nucleotides: 14. CDR3 length equals 18 residues. CDR1 MNHEY and CDR2 SVGEGT come from the germline V gene. The CDR3 region is CASRYRRTSGGPGDTQYF. In nucleotides, the CDR3 is TGTGCCAGCAGATACAGAAGGACTAGCGGGGGGCCAGGCGATACGCAGTATTTT.

This sequence joins TRBV11-3 and TRBJ2-5; D call uncertain. The CDR3 sequence is 14 residues long. Trimming shortened V by 0 bases and J by 1 base, and 6 bases separated the two germline ends. Germline V gives CDR1 SGHNT, CDR2 YENEEA. Here the CDR3 DNA reads TGTGCCAGCAGCTTAGATCAATTCCAAGAGACCCAGTACTTC. It translates to CASSLDQFQETQYF.

J is TRBJ2-7 and V is TRBV28, with a weak D call TRBD2 (6 bases). The CDR3 has 10 amino acids. From germline, CDR1 is MDHEN and CDR2 SYDVKM. V was trimmed by 6 bases and J by 6 bases, leaving 6 bases between them. The CDR3 coding sequence is TGTGCCAGCAGCGGGGGCGAGCAGTACTTC. Protein: CASSGGEQYF. Looking up the rest from reference TRBV28 and TRBJ2-7 gives the full variable domain: DVKVTQSSRYLVKRTGEKVFLECVQDMDHENMFWYRQDPGLGLRLIYFSYDVKMKEKGDIPEGYSVSREKKERFSLILESASTNQTSMYLCASSGGEQYFGPGTRLTVT.

The V and J genes are TRBV28 and TRBJ1-2, with a possible D match to TRBD1 (6 bases). V lost 5 bases to trimming and J lost 2 bases, with 18 bases between them. This CDR3 has 16 residues. Germline CDR1 and CDR2: MDHEN and SYDVKM. The chain's CDR3 is CASSDRWGGANYGYTF. DNA for the CDR3: TGTGCCAGCAGTGACCGGTGGGGGGGCGCCAACTATGGCTACACCTTC.

The V and J genes are TRBV28 and TRBJ1-4, with TRBD1 as a possible D gene (6 bases). The CDR3 is 11 amino acids. Trimming cost V 4 bases and J 11 bases, with 8 bases left between them. CDR1 and CDR2 from the germline V gene are MDHEN and SYDVKM. The CDR3 DNA reads as TGTGCCAGCAGTTACAGGGAGAAACTGTTTTTT. This translates into CASSYREKLFF.

The chain links TRBV5-1 to TRBJ1-2, with D possibly being TRBD1 (5 bases). This CDR3 is built from 13 residues. Germline V gene sequence: CDR1 SGHRS, CDR2 YFSETQ. V was clipped by 5 bases and J by 2 bases, with 10 bases between them. Here the CDR3 DNA reads TGCGCCAGCAGACTGGACACCAACTATGGCTACACCTTC. Its protein is CASRLDTNYGYTF. Based on the CDR3 plus reference TRBV5-1 and TRBJ1-2, the full variable domain is KAGVTQTPRYLIKTRGQQVTLSCSPISGHRSVSWYQQTPGQGLQFLFEYFSETQRNKGNFPGRFSGRQFSNSRSEMNVSTLELGDSALYLCASRLDTNYGYTFGSGTRLTVV.

This sequence joins TRBV28 and TRBJ2-7, with TRBD1 identical over 8 bases. The CDR3 spans 14 residues. V gave up 7 bases and J gave up 5 bases; unmatched junction bases: 10. CDR1 is MDHEN and CDR2 is SYDVKM in the germline V gene. The CDR3 protein is CASTLRQGRNEQYF. CDR3 sequence (DNA): TGTGCCAGCACGCTTCGACAGGGGAGGAACGAGCAGTACTTC.

V gene TRBV28 combines with J gene TRBJ1-2; 9 bases are shared with TRBD1. V trimming: 5 bases; J trimming: 4 bases; junction bases outside the gene matches: 23. The CDR3 covers 20 residues. Germline-derived CDR1 and CDR2 are MDHEN and SYDVKM. The CDR3: CASSIYKYGDRDPLTYGYTF. The CDR3 coding sequence is TGTGCCAGCAGTATCTATAAGTATGGGGACAGGGATCCCTTGACCTATGGCTACACCTTC.

The rearrangement uses TRBV3-1 (or the pseudogene TRBV3-2) and TRBJ2-7; a weak D match, TRBD2 (6 bases). The CDR3 is made up of 16 amino acids. Germline-derived CDR1 and CDR2 are LGHDT and YNNKEL (reference sequence). V was shortened by 4 bases and J by 2 bases, with 18 bases between the two germline ends. The CDR3 spells CASSPMLSGSTYEQYF. The CDR3 bases are TGTGCCAGCAGCCCGATGCTGAGCGGGTCCACCTACGAGCAGTACTTC.

The rearrangement joins TRBV7-9 to TRBJ2-1; 9 nucleotides line up with TRBD2. Per germline, CDR1 SEHNR and CDR2 FQNEAQ (reference sequence). The CDR3 has 16 residues. The junction had 9 bases not matched to a gene; V was cut back by 3 bases and J by 6 bases. The CDR3 nucleotides are TGTGCCAGCAGCTTTAGTAGCGGGGGAATGGGCAATGAGCAGTTCTTC. Protein product: CASSFSSGGMGNEQFF.

The chain recombines TRBV4-2 with TRBJ1-5; no clear D gene. This CDR3 spans 14 amino acids. CDR1 is LGHNA and CDR2 is YNFKEQ in the germline V gene. V lost 4 bases and J 4 bases, leaving 11 bases between the germline ends. CDR3 loop: CASSPVRGNQPQHF. The CDR3 DNA reads as TGTGCCAGCAGCCCCGTCCGGGGAAATCAGCCCCAGCATTTT.